The subject of this entry is one T cell receptor beta chain. Its matching antigen is unknown. Data came from immunoSEQ multiplex PCR; TCRdb stores just in-frame clones and leaves some out. The table records around 700,000 clones, roughly 73% of them present only once. This specimen comes from a study of shared clonotypes between healthy human individuals. Across the whole study: Researchers assigned three CD4 naive, three CD4 memory, two CD8 naive and one CD8 memory plate to each donor. General study results and limits: The study drew on few donors, limiting represented genetic and exposure-history diversity.

Germline V lookup: CDR1 SGHVS, CDR2 FNYEAQ. Trimming pared 8 bases from V and 4 bases from J, leaving 20 bases between. The CDR3 covers 15 residues. This chain connects TRBV7-6 to TRBJ2-5; D might be TRBD1 or TRBD2, each matching 5 bases. Sample: memory CD4+ T cells sorted from blood. The subset: CD45RA-negative fraction. This TCR derives from a woman aged 25 to 39 in good health. CDR3 amino acids: CASSRGPVPGETQYF. CDR3 in DNA: TGTGCCAGCTCCCGGGGCCCCGTGCCGGGAGAGACCCAGTACTTC.